These 5 T cell receptor beta chains were sequenced from one sample in a study of neurological immune-mediated disorders. MiXCR, run by TCRdb on the 5' RACE reads, gives a single entry per CDR3 protein. The data hold under 85,000 distinct CDR3 sequences, with approximately 5.3% observed a single time. Source material: PBMCs. The source is a human donor with multiple sclerosis. The donor label of this sample is uncertain.

This clonotype was observed at least ten times. The chain employs TRBV12-3 or TRBV12-4 and TRBJ1-2; D is unclear. This CDR3 is 12 amino acids long. V dropped 7 bases and J dropped 7 bases, with 13 bases sitting between them. The CDR3, as DNA: TGTGCCAGCACCGAGCCCGGGGTTGGCTACACCTTC. Its translation: CASTEPGVGYTF.

This clonotype was counted many times. V usage is TRBV6-6 and J usage is TRBJ1-1; no firm D call. The CDR3 consists of 14 residues. Germline CDR1 MNHNY, CDR2 SVGAGI (reference sequence). Trimming pared 6 bases from V and 5 bases from J, leaving 16 bases between. CDR3 in DNA: TGTGCCAGCAGCGTCGGGCTTCTGGCAACTGAAGCTTTCTTT. This sequence encodes CASSVGLLATEAFF.

This clonotype was seen ten or more times. The chain is built from TRBV7-2 and TRBJ1-1, with TRBD1 matching 10 bases. Germline loops: CDR1 SGHTA, CDR2 FQGNSA. With V trimmed by 4 bases and J by 7 bases, 9 bases remained unmatched. There are 15 residues in the CDR3. The CDR3 loop is CASSSRDRGLVEAFF. The CDR3 nucleotides read TGTGCCAGCAGCTCAAGGGACAGGGGCCTAGTTGAAGCTTTCTTT.

The table lists this clonotype with many counts. This chain links TRBV11-1 with TRBJ2-1, with 9 nucleotides matching TRBD1. V shed 5 bases, J shed 4 bases, and the junction held 9 bases outside the gene matches. The CDR3 sequence is 16 residues long. CDR1 is SGHAT and CDR2 is FQDESV in the germline V gene (reference sequence). The CDR3 region is CASSLEGGQGYNEQFF. DNA of the CDR3: TGTGCCAGCAGCCTAGAGGGGGGACAGGGTTACAATGAGCAGTTCTTC.

This clonotype was counted many times. The rearrangement joins TRBV5-1 to TRBJ2-7; 8 positions match TRBD1. This CDR3 contains 14 residues. V lost 5 bases and J lost 5; bases outside the gene matches: 9. Germline V CDR1 and CDR2: SGHRS, YFSETQ. CDR3 region: CASSETGVIDEQYF. CDR3 nucleotide sequence: TGCGCCAGCAGTGAGACAGGGGTTATCGACGAGCAGTACTTC.